This T cell receptor (beta chain) emerged from a study of T cell changes during pregnancy in multiple sclerosis. Trimming stripped 0 bases from V and 4 bases from J, with 6 bases between. From germline, CDR1 is LNHDA and CDR2 SQIVND (reference sequence). The CDR3 sequence is 13 residues long. TCRdb keeps only in-frame clones here, not all; method: immunoSEQ multiplex PCR. The data hold approximately 20,000 clones, with more than 85% observed a single time. This TCR was sampled from a female donor with multiple sclerosis, enrolled in a pregnancy study. The gene calls are TRBV19 and TRBJ1-2; no firm D call. This material consisted of CD4+ T cells from peripheral blood mononuclear cells, taken in the third trimester of pregnancy. In DNA, the CDR3 is TGTGCCAGTAGTATAGAGGGCAGCTATGGCTACACCTTC. It codes for CASSIEGSYGYTF.